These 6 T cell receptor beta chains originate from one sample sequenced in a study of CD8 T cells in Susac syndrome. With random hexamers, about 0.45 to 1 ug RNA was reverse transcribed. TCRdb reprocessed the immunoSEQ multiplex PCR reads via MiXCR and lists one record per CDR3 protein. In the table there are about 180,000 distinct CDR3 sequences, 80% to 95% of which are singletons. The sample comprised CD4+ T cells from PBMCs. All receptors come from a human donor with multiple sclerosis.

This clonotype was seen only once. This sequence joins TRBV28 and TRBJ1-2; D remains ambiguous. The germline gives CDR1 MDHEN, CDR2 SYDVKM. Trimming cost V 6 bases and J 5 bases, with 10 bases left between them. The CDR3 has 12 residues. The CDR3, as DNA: TGTGCCAGCAGCCCATCCCGATATGGCTACACCTTC. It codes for CASSPSRYGYTF.

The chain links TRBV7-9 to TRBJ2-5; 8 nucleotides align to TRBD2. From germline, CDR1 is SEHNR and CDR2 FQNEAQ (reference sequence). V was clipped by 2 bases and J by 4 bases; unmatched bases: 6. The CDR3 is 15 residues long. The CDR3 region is CASSLWLAGTETQYF. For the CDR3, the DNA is TGTGCCAGCAGCTTATGGTTAGCGGGGACAGAGACCCAGTACTTC.

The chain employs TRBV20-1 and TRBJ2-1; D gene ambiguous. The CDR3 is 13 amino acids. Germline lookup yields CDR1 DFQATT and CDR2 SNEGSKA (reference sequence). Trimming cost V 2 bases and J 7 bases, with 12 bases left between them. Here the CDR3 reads CSARNSPRNEQFF. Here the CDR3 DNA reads TGCAGTGCTAGAAATTCCCCTCGAAATGAGCAGTTCTTC.

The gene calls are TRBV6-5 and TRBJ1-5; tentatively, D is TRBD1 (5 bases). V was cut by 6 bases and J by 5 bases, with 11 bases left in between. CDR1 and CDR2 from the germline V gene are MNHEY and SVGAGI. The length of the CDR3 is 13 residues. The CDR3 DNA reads TGTGCCAGCAGCAGGGACGGCTATCAGCCCCAGCATTTT. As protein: CASSRDGYQPQHF.

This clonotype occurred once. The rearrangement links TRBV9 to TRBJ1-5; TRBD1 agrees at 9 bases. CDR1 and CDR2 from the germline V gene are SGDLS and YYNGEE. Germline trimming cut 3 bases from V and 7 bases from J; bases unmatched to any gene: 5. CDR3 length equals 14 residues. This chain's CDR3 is CASSGGQGGQPQHF. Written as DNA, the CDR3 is TGTGCCAGCAGCGGGGGACAGGGTGGACAGCCCCAGCATTTT.

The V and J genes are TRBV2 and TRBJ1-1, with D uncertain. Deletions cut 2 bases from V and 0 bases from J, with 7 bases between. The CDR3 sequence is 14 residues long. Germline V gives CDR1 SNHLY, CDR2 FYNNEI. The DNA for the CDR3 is TGTGCCAGCAGTGAACAGGAGATGAACACTGAAGCTTTCTTT. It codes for CASSEQEMNTEAFF.